This T cell receptor beta chain was sequenced during a study of molecular identifiers for immune sequencing clone quantification. Across the whole study: Five aliquots were made in replicates from the RNA of roughly 20,000 or 100,000 naive CD8 cells, and four were sequenced. Study-level points and caveats: Effector cells kept over 98% of their molecules in clones above 20 RNA copies, while naive cells kept under 1% there.

TCRdb re-analysed the PCR reads in MiXCR, keeping a single row per CDR3 protein. The data show roughly 630,000 distinct CDR3 sequences, roughly 25% seen once. The V gene's germline CDR1 is MNHNY and CDR2 SVGAGI (reference sequence). The V end lost 8 bases, the J end lost 6 bases, and 8 bases lay between the germline ends. The CDR3 covers 10 residues. Concerning this clonotype itself: The target antigen is unknown.

In the sort, naive CD8 T cells were defined as CD8+CD4-CCR7+CD45RA+. The receptor was derived from a human donor in good health. Some libraries in this study had Jurkat cell RNA spiked in. The V call is TRBV6-6, the J call TRBJ2-7; D not resolved. What was sequenced was naive CD8+ T cells from blood, with Jurkat cell RNA spiked in. The subset was: FACS-sorted CD8+CD4-CCR7+CD45RA+ naive T cells. The CDR3 spells CASLGSEQYF. The DNA of the CDR3 is TGTGCCAGCCTCGGTTCCGAGCAGTACTTC.